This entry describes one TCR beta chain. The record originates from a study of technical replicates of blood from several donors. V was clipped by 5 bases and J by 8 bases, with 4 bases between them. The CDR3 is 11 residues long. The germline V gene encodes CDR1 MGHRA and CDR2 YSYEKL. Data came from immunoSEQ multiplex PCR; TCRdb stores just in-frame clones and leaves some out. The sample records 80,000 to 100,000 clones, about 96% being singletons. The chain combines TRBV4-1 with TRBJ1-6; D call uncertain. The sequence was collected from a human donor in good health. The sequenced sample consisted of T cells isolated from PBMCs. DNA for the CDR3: TGCGCCAGCAGCTCGGATTCACCCCTCCACTTT. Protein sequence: CASSSDSPLHF.